The clone carrying this TCR beta chain turned up a few times. Its antigen is still unknown. These data are taken from a study of T cell repertoires in cytomegalovirus infection. MiXCR, applied by TCRdb to the reads, yields one record per CDR3 protein. This sample has fewer than 850,000 distinct CDR3 sequences, with almost 30% found just once. With 4 bases clipped from V and 4 bases from J, the junction kept 9 bases outside the gene matches. CDR3 size: 15 residues. CDR1 is SGHAT, CDR2 FQDESV, per germline (reference sequence). Specimen: cultured CD8+ T cells from PBMCs, collected from culture after CMV antigen stimulation. This TCR derives from a human donor in good health (CMV status not recorded). Some clones in this sample may be carry-over from other donors' samples. This sequence joins TRBV11-1 and TRBJ1-2; 7 bases align to TRBD1. The CDR3 nucleotides read TGTGCCAGCAGCTACGGGGACAGCGCTGGCTATGGCTACACCTTC. As protein: CASSYGDSAGYGYTF.